A selection of T cell receptor beta chains follows, all from one sample in a study of shared clonotypes between healthy human individuals. Data came from immunoSEQ multiplex PCR; TCRdb stores just in-frame clones and leaves some out. The sample carries about half a million clones, 77% recorded once. Sequencing input: PBMCs. The receptor set was obtained from a woman aged 40 to 50 in good health. Some clones in this sample may be carry-over from other donors' samples. The CDR3 runs from the conserved cysteine through the conserved F or W. A D gene is named only where the DNA matches it firmly. Clone size is stated in some rows and not others, as once, few, many or a class when expanded.

D	size	V	J	DNA	CDR3
.	.	TRBV28	TRBJ1-2	TGTGCCAGCAGTCGGGGGCGGAACAGGGTGGCCTATGGCTACACCTTC	CASSRGRNRVAYGYTF
.	.	TRBV5-1	TRBJ2-7	TGCGCCAGCAGCTTGGAGGCAGAGCAGTACTTC	CASSLEAEQYF
.	.	TRBV5-8	TRBJ1-5	TGTGCCAGCAGCCAACCGTGGGAGGGGTACAATCAGCCCCAGCATTTT	CASSQPWEGYNQPQHF
.	few	TRBV7-6	TRBJ1-5	TGTGCCAGCAGCTTAGATTGGGATCGGCCCCAGCATTTT	CASSLDWDRPQHF
.	many	TRBV28	TRBJ1-1	TGTGCCAGCGCGGAGAGGAACACTGAAGCTTTCTTT	CASAERNTEAFF
.	once	TRBV28	TRBJ2-7	TGTGCCAGCAGTTTCCCCACATTGGTTGGACTTACCTACGAGCAGTACTTC	CASSFPTLVGLTYEQYF
.	.	TRBV7-9	TRBJ1-2	TGTGCCAGCAGCTTATCCCCTGACCGCTATGGCTACACCTTC	CASSLSPDRYGYTF
TRBD2	few	TRBV5-4	TRBJ2-1	TGTGCCAGCAGCCATAGCGGGAGGGAGTACAATGAGCAGTTCTTC	CASSHSGREYNEQFF
TRBD1	.	TRBV6-5	TRBJ2-3	TGTGCCAGCAGTTACGGTGGACAGGGCGCAGATACGCAGTATTTT	CASSYGGQGADTQYF
TRBD2	few	TRBV10-3	TRBJ2-5	TGTGCCATCAGTTCTCCCGGGGGGGAGACCCAGTACTTC	CAISSPGGETQYF
TRBD1	once	TRBV9	TRBJ2-1	TGTGCCAGCAGCCAGACAGGGTCTTCCTACAATGAGCAGTTCTTC	CASSQTGSSYNEQFF
.	.	TRBV4-3	TRBJ2-3	TGCGCCAGCAGCCAAGAAGGGGCGTTAGATACGCAGTATTTT	CASSQEGALDTQYF
TRBD1	.	TRBV7-2	TRBJ1-1	TGTGCCAGCAGCTTATGGGGGACAGGGCTTCTGAACACTGAAGCTTTCTTT	CASSLWGTGLLNTEAFF
TRBD1	.	TRBV6-1	TRBJ2-7	TGTGCCAGCAGTCCCACCAGGGGGCTTGGGGAGCAGTACTTC	CASSPTRGLGEQYF
TRBD1	many	TRBV9	TRBJ1-3	TGTGCCAGCAGCCCTGAGGGGGCGCGAGGAAACACCATATATTTT	CASSPEGARGNTIYF
.	.	TRBV6-5	TRBJ1-2	TGTGCCAGCAGGCAGGCTACCTATGGCTACACCTTC	CASRQATYGYTF
.	.	TRBV7-2	TRBJ1-1	TGTGCCAGCAGCTTAGTGTTTAGCGGGAGCACTGAAGCTTTCTTT	CASSLVFSGSTEAFF
.	.	TRBV4-3	TRBJ2-5	TGCGCCAGCAGCCAAGAAGTCGGGGGATGGGTGACCCAGTACTTC	CASSQEVGGWVTQYF
TRBD1	.	TRBV25-1	TRBJ2-7	TGTGCCAGCAGTTCACGGGGGACAGGCCCAACACCGCAGTACTTC	CASSSRGTGPTPQYF
.	.	TRBV29-1	TRBJ2-6	TGCAGCGTTGGAGACCTACACTCTGGGGCCAACGTCCTGACTTTC	CSVGDLHSGANVLTF
TRBD2	.	TRBV29-1	TRBJ2-5	TGCAGCGTTCAGTTAGCGGGAACGGAGACCCAGTACTTC	CSVQLAGTETQYF
.	few	TRBV9	TRBJ2-7	TGTGCCAGCAGCCCCACCCCAGGCCAGATCTACGAGCAGTACTTC	CASSPTPGQIYEQYF
TRBD1	.	TRBV2	TRBJ2-2	TGTGCCAGCATCCAGGACAGGCCGGGGACCGGGGAGCTGTTTTTT	CASIQDRPGTGELFF
TRBD2	.	TRBV6-4	TRBJ2-3	TGTGCCAGCAGTGAGCTAGCGGGACGCACAGATACGCAGTATTTT	CASSELAGRTDTQYF
.	many	TRBV7-8	TRBJ2-5	TGTGCCAGCAGTTCCACTTCGGGACCAGAGACCCAGTACTTC	CASSSTSGPETQYF
TRBD2	.	TRBV18	TRBJ2-1	TGTGCCAGCTCACCACTGACTAGCGGGAGTGGCGATGAGCAGTTCTTC	CASSPLTSGSGDEQFF
.	.	TRBV30	TRBJ2-4	TGTGCCTGGAGTGCCGCAAGCGGGGCGACAGGGAACCCCATTCAGTACTTC	CAWSAASGATGNPIQYF
.	.	TRBV10-2	TRBJ2-1	TGCGCCAGCAGATTGAGCTCCTACAATGAGCAGTTCTTC	CASRLSSYNEQFF
.	.	TRBV28	TRBJ2-1	TGTGCCAGCTGGTCCAACTCCTACAATGAGCAGTTCTTC	CASWSNSYNEQFF
.	.	TRBV15	TRBJ2-1	TGTGCCACCAGCAGAGATCGGGCGGTCTCCTACAATGAGCAGTTCTTC	CATSRDRAVSYNEQFF
.	few	TRBV19	TRBJ2-2	TGTGCCAGTAGTATATTGGGGTGGACCGGGGAGCTGTTTTTT	CASSILGWTGELFF
.	.	TRBV7-9	TRBJ1-5	TGTGCCAGCAGCTTAAATCCCAATCAGCCCCAGCATTTT	CASSLNPNQPQHF
.	.	TRBV6-1	TRBJ2-7	TGTGCCAGCAGCCGAAGCTGGGGGGACGGTCAGTACTTC	CASSRSWGDGQYF
.	.	TRBV5-8	TRBJ1-5	TGTGCCAGCAGCCCTCTTGTAGTGTCACAGCCGATTCAGCCCCAGCATTTT	CASSPLVVSQPIQPQHF
TRBD1	.	TRBV5-4	TRBJ2-2	TGTGCCAGCAGCCTATGGACAGGGGGCCACGCGGAGCTGTTTTTT	CASSLWTGGHAELFF
TRBD2	.	TRBV4-1	TRBJ2-1	TGCGCCAGCAGCCAAGTCCCCTTTTCACGGGAGGTCGGGGATGAGCAGTTCTTC	CASSQVPFSREVGDEQFF
.	.	TRBV5-4	TRBJ1-4	TGTGCCAGCCTAGGGGATGAAAAACTGTTTTTT	CASLGDEKLFF
.	.	TRBV29-1	TRBJ2-3	TGCAGCTACCGCCCGGGGATTGATACGCAGTATTTT	CSYRPGIDTQYF
.	.	TRBV18	TRBJ1-1	TGTGCCAGCTCACCACCCGGCCTAGAAGCTTTCTTT	CASSPPGLEAFF
.	.	TRBV5-4	TRBJ1-4	TGTGCCAGCAGCGGCGGCGGTGCAACTAATGAAAAACTGTTTTTT	CASSGGGATNEKLFF
.	.	TRBV5-6	TRBJ2-3	TGTGCCGGCAGCCCCCGTAGCGGAAGAGGCACAGATACGCAGTATTTT	CAGSPRSGRGTDTQYF
TRBD1	many	TRBV19	TRBJ1-1	TGTGCCAGTTACTCACCGGGACAGGGTTATTTTGAAGCTTTCTTT	CASYSPGQGYFEAFF
.	.	TRBV15	TRBJ2-7	TGTGCCACCAGCACCTCTCGGGGGATCGTGGTCTACGAGCAGTACTTC	CATSTSRGIVVYEQYF
.	.	TRBV6-5	TRBJ1-3	TGTGCCAGCACGGGCGACTCTGGAAACACCATATATTTT	CASTGDSGNTIYF
.	.	TRBV28	TRBJ1-1	TGTGCCACGCCAACGACAGCGAACACTGAAGCTTTCTTT	CATPTTANTEAFF
.	.	TRBV5-1	TRBJ2-1	TGCGCCAGCAACTTGATACCTACCAATGAGCAGTTCTTC	CASNLIPTNEQFF
.	.	TRBV5-4	TRBJ2-1	TGTGCCAGCAGCTTCCCCGGGAGAAATGAGCAGTTCTTC	CASSFPGRNEQFF
TRBD2	.	TRBV30	TRBJ2-2	TGTGCCTGGAGCGAAGGATGGGGACTAGCGGGAGTATCGGACACCGGGGAGCTGTTTTTT	CAWSEGWGLAGVSDTGELFF
.	few	TRBV25-1	TRBJ1-4	TGTGCCAGCAGTGACTCCGGGACGTGGGGGGAAAAACTGTTTTTT	CASSDSGTWGEKLFF
.	.	TRBV5-1	TRBJ2-6	TGCGCCAGCGGGGACGGCTCTGGGGCCAACGTCCTGACTTTC	CASGDGSGANVLTF
.	.	TRBV30	TRBJ2-1	TGTGCCTGGATTCCCCTCGCCTGGGGAAGGCAGTTCTTC	CAWIPLAWGRQFF
TRBD1	.	TRBV6-1	TRBJ1-1	TGTGCCAGCATTAGGACAGGGAACACTGAAGCTTTCTTT	CASIRTGNTEAFF
.	.	TRBV11-2	TRBJ1-3	TGTGCCAGCAGCTCTATGAGGGGGGCCGCCTCTGGAAACACCATATATTTT	CASSSMRGAASGNTIYF
.	.	TRBV2	TRBJ2-2	TGTGCCAGCAGGCCCGGGACTGCCACCGGGGAGCTGTTTTTT	CASRPGTATGELFF
.	.	TRBV6-5	TRBJ1-5	TGTGCCAGCAGCCCGGAAATGGGCAATCAGCCCCAGCATTTT	CASSPEMGNQPQHF
.	once	TRBV9	TRBJ2-7	TGTGCCAGCAGCCGAGAGCCCTACTACGAGCAGTACTTC	CASSREPYYEQYF
.	.	TRBV7-3	TRBJ2-1	TGTGCCAGCAGCTTCGACCCCGATTACAATGAGCAGTTCTTC	CASSFDPDYNEQFF
TRBD2	.	TRBV5-4	TRBJ2-5	TGTGCCAGCAGCCCCGAGGCCACTAGCGTGGAGACCCAGTACTTC	CASSPEATSVETQYF
.	.	TRBV28	TRBJ2-3	TGTGCCAGCAGTTCCACCGGGACTTGGGCGTCCTCTAGCACAGATACGCAGTATTTT	CASSSTGTWASSSTDTQYF